The 5 T cell receptor beta chains in this list originate from one sample, sequenced in a study of T cells in Graves' hyperthyroidism and ophthalmopathy. TCR beta CDR3 sequences were amplified from RNA transcripts. First-round RT-PCR with HTBI primers amplified the TCR CDR3 region. TCRdb fed the multiplex PCR reads into MiXCR, producing one record per CDR3 protein. This repertoire shows approximately 600,000 distinct CDR3 sequences, around 15% found once; its top ten account for 3% to 4.5%. Sequenced material: blood. The receptors originated from a woman aged 25 to 39 with Graves' hyperthyroidism.

The CDR3 spells CASSHRGGGGYTF. DNA of the CDR3: TGTGCCAGCAGCCACAGGGGAGGTGGTGGCTACACCTTC. The rearrangement joins TRBV5-6 to TRBJ1-2; 7 bases fit TRBD1. The CDR3 is made up of 13 amino acids. Looked up from germline, CDR1 is SGHDT and CDR2 is YYEEEE. The J segment lost 7 bases and the V segment lost 4 bases, leaving 7 bases of the junction unmatched.

This chain uses TRBV6-2 or TRBV6-3 with TRBJ1-3; D is uncertain. This CDR3 has 15 residues. Trimming removed 6 bases at V and 4 bases at J, with 16 bases between. Germline V gives CDR1 MNHEY, CDR2 SVGEGT. CDR3 sequence reads: CASSVILGVGNTIYF. The DNA of the CDR3 is TGTGCCAGCAGCGTAATCCTCGGAGTAGGAAACACCATATATTTT.

The J gene is TRBJ2-5, the V gene TRBV7-2; maybe TRBD2 (6 bases). The CDR3 is 15 residues long. Germline CDR1 SGHTA, CDR2 FQGNSA. The germline V and J ends were trimmed by 5 bases and 11 bases, with 24 bases remaining between them. The CDR3 is CASSGTGLAQERQYF. The CDR3 coding sequence is TGTGCCAGCAGCGGTACGGGACTTGCACAAGAGCGACAGTACTTC.

Ten or more counts support this clonotype. The V call is TRBV10-3, the J call TRBJ2-7; the D is unclear. V dropped 0 bases and J dropped 2 bases, with 11 bases sitting between them. Looked up from germline, CDR1 is ENHRY and CDR2 is SYGVKD. The CDR3 spans 15 residues. The CDR3 sequence: CAISESNSNPYEQYF. CDR3 nucleotides: TGTGCCATCAGTGAGTCCAACAGCAACCCCTACGAGCAGTACTTC.

This clonotype has only a few counts. The V and J genes are TRBV5-5 and TRBJ1-5; no firm D call. In germline, CDR1 is SGHKS, CDR2 YYEKEE (reference sequence). The CDR3 totals 15 residues. V was trimmed by 1 base and J by 2 bases, leaving 10 bases between them. CDR3 bases: TGTGCCAGCAGCTTGACGGGCGAGGGCAATCAGCCCCAGCATTTT. Its protein product is CASSLTGEGNQPQHF.